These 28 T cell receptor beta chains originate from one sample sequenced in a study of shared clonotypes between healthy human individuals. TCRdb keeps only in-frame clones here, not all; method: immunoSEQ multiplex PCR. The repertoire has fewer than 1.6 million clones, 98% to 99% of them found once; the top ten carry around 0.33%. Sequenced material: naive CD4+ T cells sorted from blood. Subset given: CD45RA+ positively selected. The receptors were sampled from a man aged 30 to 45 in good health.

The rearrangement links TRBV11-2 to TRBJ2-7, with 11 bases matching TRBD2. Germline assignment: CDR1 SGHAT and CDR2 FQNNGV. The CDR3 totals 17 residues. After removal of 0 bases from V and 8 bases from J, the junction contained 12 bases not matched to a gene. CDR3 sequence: CASSLDEWASGRRKQYF. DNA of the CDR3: TGTGCCAGCAGCTTAGATGAATGGGCTAGCGGGAGGAGGAAGCAGTACTTC. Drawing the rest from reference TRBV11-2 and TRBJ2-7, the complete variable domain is EAGVAQSPRYKIIEKRQSVAFWCNPISGHATLYWYQQILGQGPKLLIQFQNNGVVDDSQLPKDRFSAERLKGVDSTLKIQPAKLEDSAVYLCASSLDEWASGRRKQYFGPGTRLTVT.

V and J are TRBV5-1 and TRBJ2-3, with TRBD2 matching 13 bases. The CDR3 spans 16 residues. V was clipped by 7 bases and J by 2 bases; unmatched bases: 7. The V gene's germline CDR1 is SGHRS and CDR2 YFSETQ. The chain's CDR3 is CASRAGTSGTTDTQYF. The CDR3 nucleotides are TGCGCCAGCCGGGCCGGGACTAGCGGGACCACAGATACGCAGTATTTT.

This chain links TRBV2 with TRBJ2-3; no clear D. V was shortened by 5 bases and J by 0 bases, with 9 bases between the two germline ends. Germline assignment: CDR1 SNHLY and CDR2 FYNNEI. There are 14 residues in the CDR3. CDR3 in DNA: TGTGCCAGCAGTTTTCAGGCTAGCACAGATACGCAGTATTTT. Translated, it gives CASSFQASTDTQYF.

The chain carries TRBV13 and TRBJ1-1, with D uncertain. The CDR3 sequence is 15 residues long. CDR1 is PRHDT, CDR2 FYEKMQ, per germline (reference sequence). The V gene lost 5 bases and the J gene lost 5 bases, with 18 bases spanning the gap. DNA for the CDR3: TGTGCCAGCAGCCCCCGGCCAACCCCCGCTACTGAAGCTTTCTTT. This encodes CASSPRPTPATEAFF. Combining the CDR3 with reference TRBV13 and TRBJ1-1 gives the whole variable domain AAGVIQSPRHLIKEKRETATLKCYPIPRHDTVYWYQQGPGQDPQFLISFYEKMQSDKGSIPDRFSAQQFSDYHSELNMSSLELGDSALYFCASSPRPTPATEAFFGQGTRLTVV.

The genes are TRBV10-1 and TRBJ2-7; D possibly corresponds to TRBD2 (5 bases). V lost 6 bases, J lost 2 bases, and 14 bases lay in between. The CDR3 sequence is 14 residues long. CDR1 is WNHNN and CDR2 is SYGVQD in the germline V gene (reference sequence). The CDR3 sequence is CASSPDGIPYEQYF. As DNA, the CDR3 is TGCGCCAGCAGCCCCGACGGGATTCCCTACGAGCAGTACTTC.

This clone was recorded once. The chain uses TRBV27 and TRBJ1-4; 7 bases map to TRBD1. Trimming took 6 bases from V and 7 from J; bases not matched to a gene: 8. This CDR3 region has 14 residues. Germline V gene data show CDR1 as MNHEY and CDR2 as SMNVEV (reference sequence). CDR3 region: CASRTTGSIEKLFF. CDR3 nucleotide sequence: TGTGCCAGCAGGACGACAGGGTCGATTGAAAAACTGTTTTTT.

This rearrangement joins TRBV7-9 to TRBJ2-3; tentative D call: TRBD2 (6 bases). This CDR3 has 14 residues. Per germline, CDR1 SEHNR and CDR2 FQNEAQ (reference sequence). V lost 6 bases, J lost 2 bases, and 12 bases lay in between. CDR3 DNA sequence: TGTGCCAGCAGAATCGGGACTTACACAGATACGCAGTATTTT. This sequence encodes CASRIGTYTDTQYF.

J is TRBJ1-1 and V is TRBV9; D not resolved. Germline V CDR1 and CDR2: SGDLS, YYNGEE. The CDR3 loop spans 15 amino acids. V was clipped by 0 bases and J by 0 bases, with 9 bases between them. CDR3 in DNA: TGTGCCAGCAGCGTAGGGGTCAGTTTGAACACTGAAGCTTTCTTT. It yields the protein CASSVGVSLNTEAFF. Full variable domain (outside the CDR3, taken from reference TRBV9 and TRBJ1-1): DSGVTQTPKHLITATGQRVTLRCSPRSGDLSVYWYQQSLDQGLQFLIQYYNGEERAKGNILERFSAQQFPDLHSELNLSSLELGDSALYFCASSVGVSLNTEAFFGQGTRLTVV.

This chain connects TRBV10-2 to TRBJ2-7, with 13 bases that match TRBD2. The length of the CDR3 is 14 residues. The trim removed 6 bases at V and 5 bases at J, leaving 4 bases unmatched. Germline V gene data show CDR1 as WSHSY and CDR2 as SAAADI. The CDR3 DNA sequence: TGCGCCAGCAGACTAGCGGGAGGGTCCCACGAGCAGTACTTC. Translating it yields CASRLAGGSHEQYF.

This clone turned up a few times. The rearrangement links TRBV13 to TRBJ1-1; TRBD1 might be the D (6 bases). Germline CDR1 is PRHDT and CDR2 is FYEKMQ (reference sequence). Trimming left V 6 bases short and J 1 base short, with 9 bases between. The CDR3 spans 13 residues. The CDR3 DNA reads TGTGCCAGCAGTGGACAGCGGAACACTGAAGCTTTCTTT. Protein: CASSGQRNTEAFF. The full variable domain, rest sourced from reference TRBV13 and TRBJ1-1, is AAGVIQSPRHLIKEKRETATLKCYPIPRHDTVYWYQQGPGQDPQFLISFYEKMQSDKGSIPDRFSAQQFSDYHSELNMSSLELGDSALYFCASSGQRNTEAFFGQGTRLTVV.

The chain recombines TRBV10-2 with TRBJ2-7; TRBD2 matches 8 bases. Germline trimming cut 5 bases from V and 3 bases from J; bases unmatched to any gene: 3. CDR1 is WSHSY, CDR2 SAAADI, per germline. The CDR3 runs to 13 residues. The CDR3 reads CASSPGLVYEQYF. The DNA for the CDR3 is TGCGCCAGCAGTCCGGGACTAGTCTACGAGCAGTACTTC.

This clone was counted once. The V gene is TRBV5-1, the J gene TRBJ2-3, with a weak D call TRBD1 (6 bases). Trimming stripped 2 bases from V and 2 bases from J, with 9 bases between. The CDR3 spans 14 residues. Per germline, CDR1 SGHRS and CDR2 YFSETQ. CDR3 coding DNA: TGCGCCAGCAGCTTCGGACAGCTCACAGATACGCAGTATTTT. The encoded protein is CASSFGQLTDTQYF.

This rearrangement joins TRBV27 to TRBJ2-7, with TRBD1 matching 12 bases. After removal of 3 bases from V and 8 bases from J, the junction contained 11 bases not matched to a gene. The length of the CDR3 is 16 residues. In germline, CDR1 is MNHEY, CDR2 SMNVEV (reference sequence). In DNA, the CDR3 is TGTGCCAGCAGTTTCGGGACAGGGGGCTCATTTTTAAAGCAGTACTTC. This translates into CASSFGTGGSFLKQYF.

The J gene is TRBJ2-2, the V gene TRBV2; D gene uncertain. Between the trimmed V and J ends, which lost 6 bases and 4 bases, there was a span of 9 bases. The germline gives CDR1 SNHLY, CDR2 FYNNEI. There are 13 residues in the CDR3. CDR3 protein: CASRGSGTGELFF. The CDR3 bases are TGTGCCAGCAGGGGTTCAGGCACCGGGGAGCTGTTTTTT.

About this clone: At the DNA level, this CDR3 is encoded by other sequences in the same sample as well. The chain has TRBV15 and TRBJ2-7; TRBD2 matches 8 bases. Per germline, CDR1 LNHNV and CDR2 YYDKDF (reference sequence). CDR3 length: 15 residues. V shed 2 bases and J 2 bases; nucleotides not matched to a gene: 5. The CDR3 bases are TGTGCCACCAGCAGACCCGGGACTAGAGCCTACGAGCAGTACTTC. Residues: CATSRPGTRAYEQYF. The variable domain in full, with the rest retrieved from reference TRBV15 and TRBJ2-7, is DAMVIQNPRYQVTQFGKPVTLSCSQTLNHNVMYWYQQKSSQAPKLLFHYYDKDFNNEADTPDNFQSRRPNTSFCFLDIRSPGLGDTAMYLCATSRPGTRAYEQYFGPGTRLTVT.

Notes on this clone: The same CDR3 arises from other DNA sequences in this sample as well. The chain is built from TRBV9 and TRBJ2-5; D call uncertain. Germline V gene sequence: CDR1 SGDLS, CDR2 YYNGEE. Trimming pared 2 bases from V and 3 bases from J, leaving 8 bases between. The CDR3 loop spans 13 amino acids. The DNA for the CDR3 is TGTGCCAGCAGCGTCCGAGCCGAAGAGACCCAGTACTTC. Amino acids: CASSVRAEETQYF.

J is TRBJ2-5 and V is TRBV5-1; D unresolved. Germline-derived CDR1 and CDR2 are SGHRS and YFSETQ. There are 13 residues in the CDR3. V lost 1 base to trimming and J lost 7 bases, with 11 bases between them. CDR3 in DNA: TGCGCCAGCAGCTTGAGTACATTTGGGACCCAGTACTTC. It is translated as CASSLSTFGTQYF.

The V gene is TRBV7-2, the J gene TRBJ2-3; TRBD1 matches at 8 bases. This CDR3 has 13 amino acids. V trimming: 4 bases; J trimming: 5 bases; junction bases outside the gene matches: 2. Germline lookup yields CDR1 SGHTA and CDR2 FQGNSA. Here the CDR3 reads CASSSGQGDTQYF. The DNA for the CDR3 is TGTGCCAGCAGCTCCGGACAGGGAGATACGCAGTATTTT. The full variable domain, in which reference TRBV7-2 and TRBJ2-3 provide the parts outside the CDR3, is GAGVSQSPSNKVTEKGKDVELRCDPISGHTALYWYRQSLGQGLEFLIYFQGNSAPDKSGLPSDRFSAERTGGSVSTLTIQRTQQEDSAVYLCASSSGQGDTQYFGPGTRLTVL.

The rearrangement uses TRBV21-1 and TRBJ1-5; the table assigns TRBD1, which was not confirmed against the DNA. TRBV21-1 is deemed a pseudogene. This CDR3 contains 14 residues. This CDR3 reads CASSKGRGRQPQHF. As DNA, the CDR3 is TGTGCCAGCAGCAAAGGCAGGGGGCGTCAGCCCCAGCATTTT.

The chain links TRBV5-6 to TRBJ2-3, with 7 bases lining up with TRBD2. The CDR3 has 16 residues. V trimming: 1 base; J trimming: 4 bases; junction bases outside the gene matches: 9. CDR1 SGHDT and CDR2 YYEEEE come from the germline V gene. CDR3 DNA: TGTGCCAGCAGCTTGCTGAGGACTAGTGTTGCAGATACGCAGTATTTT. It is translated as CASSLLRTSVADTQYF.

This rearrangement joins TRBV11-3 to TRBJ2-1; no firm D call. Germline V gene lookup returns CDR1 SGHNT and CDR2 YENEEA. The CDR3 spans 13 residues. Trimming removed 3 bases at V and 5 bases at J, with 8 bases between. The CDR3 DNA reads TGTGCCAGCAGCTTCCTCTCGGACAATGAGCAGTTCTTC. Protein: CASSFLSDNEQFF.

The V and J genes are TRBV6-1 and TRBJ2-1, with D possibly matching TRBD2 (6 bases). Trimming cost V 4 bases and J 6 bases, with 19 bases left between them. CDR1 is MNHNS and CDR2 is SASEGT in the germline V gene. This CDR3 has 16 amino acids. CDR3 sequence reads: CASSGVISSAINEQFF. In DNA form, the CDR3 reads TGTGCCAGCAGTGGGGTCATCTCTAGCGCCATCAATGAGCAGTTCTTC.

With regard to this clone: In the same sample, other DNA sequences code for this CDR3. Here the CDR3 DNA reads TGTGCCAGCTCACCACCTGGAAACACCATATATTTT. This translates into CASSPPGNTIYF. The chain has TRBV18 and TRBJ1-3; D is ambiguous. Trimming removed 0 bases from V and 3 bases from J, with 0 bases in between. CDR3 length: 12 residues. Germline-derived CDR1 and CDR2 are KGHSH and LQKENI.

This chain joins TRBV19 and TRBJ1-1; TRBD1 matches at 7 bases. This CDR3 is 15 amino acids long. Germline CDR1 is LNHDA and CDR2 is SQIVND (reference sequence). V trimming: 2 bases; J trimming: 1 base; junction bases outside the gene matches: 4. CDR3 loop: CASSITGARNTEAFF. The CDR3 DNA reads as TGTGCCAGTAGTATAACAGGGGCTAGGAACACTGAAGCTTTCTTT.

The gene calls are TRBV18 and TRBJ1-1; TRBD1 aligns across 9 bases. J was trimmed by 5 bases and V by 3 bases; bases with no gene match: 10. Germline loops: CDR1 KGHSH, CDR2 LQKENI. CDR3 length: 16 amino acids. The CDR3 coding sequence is TGTGCCAGCTCACCTCTACCGGGACAGGGAGGTACTGAAGCTTTCTTT. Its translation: CASSPLPGQGGTEAFF.

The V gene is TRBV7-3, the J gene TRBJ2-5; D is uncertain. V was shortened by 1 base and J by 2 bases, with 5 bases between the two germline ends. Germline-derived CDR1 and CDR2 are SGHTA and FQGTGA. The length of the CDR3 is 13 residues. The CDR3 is CASSLIDQETQYF. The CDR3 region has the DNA TGTGCCAGCAGCTTAATAGATCAAGAGACCCAGTACTTC.

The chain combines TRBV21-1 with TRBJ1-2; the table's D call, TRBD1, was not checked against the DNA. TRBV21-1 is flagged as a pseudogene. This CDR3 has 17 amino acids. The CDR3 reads CASSKALAGGCLCGYTF. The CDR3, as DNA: TGTGCCAGCAGCAAAGCTTTGGCAGGGGGCTGTCTTTGTGGCTACACCTTC.

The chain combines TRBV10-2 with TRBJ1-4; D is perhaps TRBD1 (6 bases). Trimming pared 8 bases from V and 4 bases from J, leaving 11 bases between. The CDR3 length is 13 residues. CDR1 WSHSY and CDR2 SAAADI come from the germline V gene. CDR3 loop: CASQGQYNEKLFF. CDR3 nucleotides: TGCGCCAGCCAGGGACAATATAATGAAAAACTGTTTTTT.